This T cell receptor beta chain was obtained from a study of blood T cell repertoires in COVID-19. Study overall: Acute-phase and convalescent COVID-19 samples originated in the United States, Italy and Spain. The cDNA or gDNA used as material had been derived from T cells, B-cell-depleted T cells, or PBMCs.

Sequencing used immunoSEQ multiplex PCR; TCRdb keeps in-frame clones, though not all of them. The sample shows some 78,000 clones, about four fifths of them seen only once. Looked up from germline, CDR1 is LNHNV and CDR2 is YYDKDF (reference sequence). Trimming took 2 bases from V and 4 from J; bases not matched to a gene: 9. The CDR3 spans 17 residues. This sequence originates from a man between 45 and 60 years old with acute or convalescent COVID-19. The sequenced sample consisted of peripheral blood. This rearrangement joins TRBV15 to TRBJ2-5; TRBD2 aligns across 11 bases. The CDR3 is CATSRSVSGTSGETQYF. CDR3 nucleotides: TGTGCCACCAGCAGATCTGTGTCCGGGACTAGCGGAGAGACCCAGTACTTC.